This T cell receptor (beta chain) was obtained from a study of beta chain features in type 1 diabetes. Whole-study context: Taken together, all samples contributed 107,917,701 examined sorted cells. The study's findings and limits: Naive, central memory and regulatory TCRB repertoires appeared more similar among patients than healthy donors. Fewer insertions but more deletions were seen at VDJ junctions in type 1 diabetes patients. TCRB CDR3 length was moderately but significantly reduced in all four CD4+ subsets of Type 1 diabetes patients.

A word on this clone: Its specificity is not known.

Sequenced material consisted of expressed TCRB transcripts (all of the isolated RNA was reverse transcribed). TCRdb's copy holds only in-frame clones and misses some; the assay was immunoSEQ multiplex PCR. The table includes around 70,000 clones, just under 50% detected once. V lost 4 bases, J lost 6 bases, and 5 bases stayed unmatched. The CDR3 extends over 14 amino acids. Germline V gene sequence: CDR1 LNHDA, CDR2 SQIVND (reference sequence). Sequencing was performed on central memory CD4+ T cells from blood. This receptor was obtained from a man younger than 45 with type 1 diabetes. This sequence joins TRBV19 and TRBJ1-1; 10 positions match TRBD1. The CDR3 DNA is TGTGCCAGTAGTAGAGGACAGGGGGTCGCTGAAGCTTTCTTT. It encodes CASSRGQGVAEAFF.